This T cell receptor beta chain was recovered during a study of molecular identifiers for immune sequencing clone quantification. The CDR3 contains 13 residues. Per the germline V gene, CDR1 is MNHEY and CDR2 is SMNVEV (reference sequence). Trimming removed 3 bases at V and 7 bases at J, with 13 bases between. TCRdb independently ran MiXCR on the PCR reads; one entry per CDR3 protein. The sample has 85,000 to 100,000 distinct CDR3 sequences, about 24% seen once. Naive CD8 T cells were picked out by sorting for CD8+CD4-CCR7+CD45RA+. This clonotype was picked up many times. This TCR came from a human donor in good health. Some libraries in this study had Jurkat cell RNA spiked in. V usage is TRBV27 and J usage is TRBJ2-7; D possibly corresponds to TRBD1 (5 bases). The specimen sequenced was naive CD8+ T cells from blood, with Jurkat cell RNA spiked in. Subset specified: FACS-sorted CD8+CD4-CCR7+CD45RA+ naive T cells. The CDR3 loop is CASSFGEGAEQYF. The CDR3 coding sequence is TGTGCCAGCAGTTTTGGTGAAGGGGCAGAGCAGTACTTC.